What follows are 28 T cell receptor beta chains derived from one specimen sequenced in a study of shared clonotypes between healthy human individuals. Using immunoSEQ multiplex PCR, the repertoire was profiled, and TCRdb retains in-frame clones only, with some absent. The repertoire includes 2 million to 2.5 million clones, 85% to 95% of them detected once, and 0.39% sits in the top ten. Sequencing was performed on naive CD4+ T cells from PBMCs. As for subset: CD45RA+ positively selected. These receptor sequences come from a man between 18 and 29 years old in good health. Some clones in this sample may be carry-over from other donors' samples.

V gene TRBV2 combines with J gene TRBJ2-7; 8 bases are shared with TRBD2. The ends lost 2 bases at V and 12 bases at J; junction bases unmatched: 9. The CDR3 contains 13 residues. Germline V gene lookup returns CDR1 SNHLY and CDR2 FYNNEI. The CDR3 protein is CASSENVAGGPYF. CDR3 nucleotide sequence: TGTGCCAGCAGTGAAAATGTTGCGGGAGGACCGTACTTC.

Details on this clone: The sample holds other DNA sequences that translate to the same CDR3. V gene TRBV6-6 combines with J gene TRBJ2-7; D call uncertain. CDR1 is MNHNY, CDR2 SVGAGI, per germline (reference sequence). The V end was cut by 0 bases, the J end by 0 bases, with 6 bases between. There are 14 residues in the CDR3. CDR3 protein: CASSYSRSSYEQYF. The CDR3 nucleotides read TGTGCCAGCAGTTACTCGAGGTCCTCCTACGAGCAGTACTTC.

The gene calls are TRBV28 and TRBJ1-5; D unclear. Germline V lookup: CDR1 MDHEN, CDR2 SYDVKM. This CDR3 is built from 12 residues. V gave up 5 bases and J gave up 3 bases, with 5 bases separating them. In DNA form, the CDR3 reads TGTGCCAGCAGTCGGAACAATCAGCCCCAGCATTTT. Protein: CASSRNNQPQHF. Using reference TRBV28 and TRBJ1-5 for the parts outside the CDR3, the full variable domain is DVKVTQSSRYLVKRTGEKVFLECVQDMDHENMFWYRQDPGLGLRLIYFSYDVKMKEKGDIPEGYSVSREKKERFSLILESASTNQTSMYLCASSRNNQPQHFGDGTRLSIL.

The chain combines TRBV2 with TRBJ2-3, with TRBD2 matching 10 bases. V gave up 4 bases and J gave up 4 bases; unmatched junction bases: 5. The CDR3 sequence is 15 residues long. The germline CDR1 and CDR2 sequences are SNHLY and FYNNEI. The CDR3 region has the DNA TGTGCCAGCAGTGGGCCAGCGGGAGGGCCAGATACGCAGTATTTT. This sequence encodes CASSGPAGGPDTQYF.

The genes are TRBV7-9 and TRBJ1-3; no firm D call. Germline CDR1 and CDR2: SEHNR and FQNEAQ (reference sequence). Trimming took off 7 bases at V and 7 bases at J, with 8 bases between the two ends. The CDR3 is 11 residues long. The CDR3 loop is CASTLANTIYF. The CDR3 DNA reads as TGTGCCAGCACCCTCGCCAACACCATATATTTT.

This chain joins TRBV5-6 and TRBJ2-2, with D possibly called TRBD1 or TRBD2 (5 bases each). V was pared by 6 bases and J by 3 bases, with 18 bases between. CDR1 SGHDT and CDR2 YYEEEE come from the germline V gene. The CDR3 is 16 amino acids. The CDR3 DNA sequence: TGTGCCAGCAATTTGTACGGGGCAGGCCACACCGGGGAGCTGTTTTTT. Its translation is CASNLYGAGHTGELFF.

The gene calls are TRBV18 and TRBJ1-4; D not certain. CDR1 and CDR2 from the germline V gene are KGHSH and LQKENI. The CDR3 totals 14 residues. Trimming removed 1 base from V and 7 bases from J, with 10 bases in between. CDR3 region: CASSPLTASEKLFF. The CDR3 DNA reads TGTGCCAGCTCACCACTGACGGCTAGTGAAAAACTGTTTTTT.

This clone was picked up one time. The rearrangement uses TRBV19 and TRBJ2-1; 7 positions match TRBD1. CDR3 length: 13 residues. Germline CDR1 reads LNHDA; CDR2 reads SQIVND (reference sequence). V lost 6 bases and J lost 12; bases outside the gene matches: 11. The CDR3 loop is CASRETGWQGQFF. The CDR3 region has the DNA TGTGCCAGTAGGGAGACAGGGTGGCAGGGGCAGTTCTTC.

The CDR3 nucleotides are TGTGCCAGCAGTTTACTTGGACGGAGCGATGAGCAGTTCTTC. Amino acids: CASSLLGRSDEQFF. This chain connects TRBV27 to TRBJ2-1; D is unresolved. The CDR3 is made up of 14 amino acids. From germline, CDR1 is MNHEY and CDR2 SMNVEV (reference sequence). Trimming removed 2 bases from V and 8 bases from J, with 13 bases in between.

The chain has TRBV27 and TRBJ1-2, with D possibly matching TRBD1 (5 bases). The CDR3 length is 13 residues. Germline V gene lookup returns CDR1 MNHEY and CDR2 SMNVEV (reference sequence). Trimming took 5 bases from V and 8 from J, leaving 15 bases between them. CDR3 DNA: TGTGCCAGCAGTCCCCGGGGCTATTGGGGCTACACCTTC. Its translation is CASSPRGYWGYTF.

The chain links TRBV11-2 to TRBJ2-7; a possible D gene is TRBD1 (6 bases). This CDR3 has 14 amino acids. From germline, CDR1 is SGHAT and CDR2 FQNNGV. V lost 2 bases, J lost 3 bases, and 11 bases lay in between. The CDR3 DNA reads TGTGCCAGCAGCTTACGACTCAGGGGCTACGAGCAGTACTTC. It encodes CASSLRLRGYEQYF.

This chain uses TRBV6-1 with TRBJ2-1; D is possibly TRBD2 (6 bases). Germline loops: CDR1 MNHNS, CDR2 SASEGT. V lost 2 bases and J 13 bases, leaving 12 bases between the germline ends. CDR3 length: 12 residues. The CDR3 is CASSESRRDQFF. The CDR3 bases are TGTGCCAGCAGTGAAAGTCGGAGGGATCAGTTCTTC.

The chain has TRBV19 and TRBJ2-3, with 8 bases identical to TRBD2. This CDR3 has 19 amino acids. Losses at the gene ends were 0 bases for V and 5 bases for J; bases not matched to a gene: 16. In germline, CDR1 is LNHDA, CDR2 SQIVND (reference sequence). CDR3 loop: CASSIDGPGVAGSEDTQYF. CDR3 nucleotides: TGTGCCAGTAGTATAGATGGCCCCGGGGTAGCGGGATCGGAAGATACGCAGTATTTT.

This chain uses TRBV5-4 with TRBJ1-3, with D hard to call. The germline V and J ends were trimmed by 0 bases and 4 bases, with 5 bases remaining between them. The CDR3 runs 13 residues. The germline V gene encodes CDR1 SGHNT and CDR2 YYREEE (reference sequence). The CDR3 nucleotides are TGTGCCAGCAGCTTGGAGACAGGAAACACCATATATTTT. Its translation is CASSLETGNTIYF.

On this clone: The sample holds other DNA sequences that translate to the same CDR3. The CDR3 is CASSSQTGKETQYF. The CDR3 region has the DNA TGTGCCAGCAGTTCGCAAACAGGGAAGGAGACCCAGTACTTC. The chain has TRBV5-4 and TRBJ2-5, with D possibly matching TRBD1 (6 bases). Trimming removed 5 bases at V and 5 bases at J, with 16 bases between. Germline V lookup: CDR1 SGHNT, CDR2 YYREEE (reference sequence). The CDR3 runs 14 residues.

This clone was observed many times. The rearrangement uses TRBV11-2 and TRBJ2-1; 11 nucleotides agree with TRBD2. This CDR3 spans 15 amino acids. The trim removed 5 bases at V and 5 bases at J, leaving 5 bases unmatched. From germline, CDR1 is SGHAT and CDR2 FQNNGV. CDR3 sequence: CASSVGTSGNNEQFF. The DNA for the CDR3 is TGTGCCAGCAGCGTAGGGACTAGCGGAAACAATGAGCAGTTCTTC. The entire variable domain, with the rest obtained from reference TRBV11-2 and TRBJ2-1, is as follows: EAGVAQSPRYKIIEKRQSVAFWCNPISGHATLYWYQQILGQGPKLLIQFQNNGVVDDSQLPKDRFSAERLKGVDSTLKIQPAKLEDSAVYLCASSVGTSGNNEQFFGPGTRLTVL.

V and J are TRBV15 and TRBJ2-5; 11 nucleotides line up with TRBD1. Germline V gives CDR1 LNHNV, CDR2 YYDKDF (reference sequence). V lost 1 base to trimming and J lost 5 bases; unmatched junction nucleotides: 9. The CDR3 has 17 amino acids. Written as DNA, the CDR3 is TGTGCCACCAGCAGAGTCCTCGGGACAGGGGGGACTGAGACCCAGTACTTC. Encoded protein: CATSRVLGTGGTETQYF.

The chain joins TRBV29-1 to TRBJ1-2; 7 bases are a match to TRBD1. CDR1 is SQVTM, CDR2 ANQGSEA, per germline. Trimming cost V 6 bases and J 5 bases; bases outside gene matches: 9. The CDR3 spans 13 residues. The CDR3 DNA reads as TGCAGCGTACAGAAACAGGGGCTATATGGCTACACCTTC. This codes for CSVQKQGLYGYTF.

CDR3 region: CASSLTGTGMETQYF. For the CDR3, the DNA is TGCGCCAGCAGCTTAACCGGGACAGGGATGGAGACCCAGTACTTC. The chain carries TRBV5-1 and TRBJ2-5; TRBD1 matches at 9 bases. J gave up 5 bases and V 2 bases, and 7 bases lay outside the gene matches. CDR3 size: 15 residues. Germline CDR1 reads SGHRS; CDR2 reads YFSETQ.

Worth noting for this clone: Distinct nucleotide sequences in the sample also encode this CDR3. The chain is built from TRBV19 and TRBJ2-5, with a weak D call TRBD1 (6 bases). The CDR3 spans 14 residues. Trimming removed 3 bases from V and 4 bases from J, with 12 bases in between. Germline V gene lookup returns CDR1 LNHDA and CDR2 SQIVND (reference sequence). The CDR3 DNA sequence: TGTGCCAGTAGTATCGGTCAGGGGCTAGAGACCCAGTACTTC. Protein sequence: CASSIGQGLETQYF.

The chain links TRBV7-9 to TRBJ2-4, with 9 positions matching TRBD2. The CDR3 loop spans 15 amino acids. V lost 5 bases to trimming and J lost 8 bases; unmatched junction nucleotides: 10. Germline loops: CDR1 SEHNR, CDR2 FQNEAQ (reference sequence). CDR3 region: CASSLRRGGGDIQYF. The CDR3 bases are TGTGCCAGCAGCCTCCGGAGAGGCGGGGGGGACATTCAGTACTTC.

The chain carries TRBV16 and TRBJ1-4; D perhaps matches TRBD1 (5 bases). Trimming removed 0 bases at V and 5 bases at J, with 13 bases between. The CDR3 length is 16 residues. Germline V gene data show CDR1 as KGHSY and CDR2 as FQNENV. CDR3 in amino acids: CASSQSVRGGNEKLFF. CDR3 in DNA: TGTGCCAGCAGCCAATCGGTCCGGGGGGGAAATGAAAAACTGTTTTTT. Filled out from reference TRBV16 and TRBJ1-4, the complete variable domain reads GEEVAQTPKHLVRGEGQKAKLYCAPIKGHSYVFWYQQVLKNEFKFLISFQNENVFDETGMPKERFSAKCLPNSPCSLEIQATKLEDSAVYFCASSQSVRGGNEKLFFGSGTQLSVL.

J is TRBJ1-3 and V is TRBV18, with 9 bases that match TRBD1. The CDR3 has 16 amino acids. Trimming at V came to 3 bases and at J to 2 bases, leaving 5 bases not matched to a gene. Per the germline V gene, CDR1 is KGHSH and CDR2 is LQKENI. DNA of the CDR3: TGTGCCAGCTCACCCCAGGGACAGGGTCCTGGAAACACCATATATTTT. Translated: CASSPQGQGPGNTIYF.

The V and J genes are TRBV7-9 and TRBJ1-6; no firm D call. The CDR3 has 15 amino acids. Germline values: CDR1 SEHNR, CDR2 FQNEAQ (reference sequence). V was shortened by 4 bases and J by 0 bases, with 7 bases between the two germline ends. The CDR3 sequence is CASSYAASYNSPLHF. CDR3 in DNA: TGTGCCAGCAGCTACGCTGCCTCCTATAATTCACCCCTCCACTTT.

The rearrangement links TRBV7-9 to TRBJ2-1, with 8 nucleotides matching TRBD2. The CDR3 sequence is 15 residues long. With 5 bases clipped from V and 9 bases from J, the junction kept 12 bases outside the gene matches. The germline V gene has CDR1 SEHNR and CDR2 FQNEAQ (reference sequence). The CDR3 region is CASSPLEIAGSEQFF. The CDR3 bases are TGTGCCAGCAGCCCACTGGAGATAGCGGGGTCTGAGCAGTTCTTC.

V and J are TRBV25-1 and TRBJ1-2; 8 bases match TRBD1. The CDR3 extends over 13 amino acids. Per germline, CDR1 MGHDK and CDR2 SYGVNS. The trim removed 4 bases at V and 2 bases at J, leaving 0 bases unmatched. The CDR3 region has the DNA TGTGCCAGCAGTGGGACAGGGAACTATGGCTACACCTTC. This sequence encodes CASSGTGNYGYTF.

J is TRBJ2-7 and V is TRBV6-5, with 7 positions matching TRBD1. This CDR3 is 15 amino acids long. CDR1 and CDR2 from the germline V gene are MNHEY and SVGAGI. The trim removed 5 bases at V and 3 bases at J, leaving 10 bases unmatched. The CDR3 DNA is TGTGCCAGCAGTAGGGACAGAACCAGTCTCTACGAGCAGTACTTC. It codes for CASSRDRTSLYEQYF.

This sequence joins TRBV14 and TRBJ2-7; 9 nucleotides line up with TRBD2. There are 15 residues in the CDR3. Per the germline V gene, CDR1 is SGHDN and CDR2 is FVKESK. V was pared by 1 base and J by 2 bases, with 3 bases of the junction left unmatched. The CDR3 sequence is CASSQGLAEPYEQYF. CDR3 in DNA: TGTGCCAGCAGCCAAGGACTAGCGGAGCCCTACGAGCAGTACTTC.